This T cell receptor (beta chain) was captured in a study of T cell repertoires in aging, cancer and after chemotherapy (dated by TCRdb to about 2019). At the level of the whole study: Six donor age groups were covered, ranging from 30 or younger up to 70 or older, and each group contained at least three individuals. In the hematological group, the paired samples taken before and after chemotherapy came from chronic lymphocytic leukemia patients given fludarabine- or bendamustine-based regimens. The complete dataset included 8 million to 9.5 million TCR reads. To look at immunoaging and at how T cells reconstitute after chemotherapy, the study profiled TCR beta repertoires in peripheral blood from both healthy donors and cancer patients. Alongside 95 healthy donors serving as a reference group, the cohort included 200 to 250 cancer patients, of whom some 90 had hematological cancers and some 130 had solid cancers.

At the junction V is shortened by 3 bases and J by 0 bases, with 9 bases in between. The CDR3 has 14 amino acids, counting the end cysteine and phenylalanine. The sequence is cut down to CDR3 DNA, 42 bases in frame from base 1. As encoded in the germline V gene (reference sequence), CDR1 is MNHEY while CDR2 is SMNVEV. The research as a whole found: Significantly lower blood TCR diversity and higher clonality were observed in untreated patients with hematological or solid cancers than in age-matched healthy donors. In healthy donors, the decline in TCR diversity with age was mainly due to loss of richness, whereas in cancer patients loss of evenness also played a role. An increase in median generation probability over the chemotherapy interval was observed in both cancer cohorts, suggesting that the repertoire was reconstituted through rebound thymic output. Lymphoid organ infiltration was present in the hematological cancer patients, and this infiltration may itself impair thymic emigration or the expansion of peripheral T cells. According to the authors, the repertoire data do not permit conclusions about immunological memory after chemotherapy.

This clonotype has more than one count but fewer than ten. This clone's antigen is unknown. No qualities accompany the bases; no much larger clone lies one base away. Rearranged TRB sequences spanning V, D and J segments were amplified in a multiplex touch-down PCR with a mixed TRB-A/B primer pool. Illumina adapters and sample indices were added to the amplicons in two consecutive PCR reactions performed with Phusion HS II polymerase. Amplicons were gel-purified using the NucleoSpin Gel and PCR Clean-up kit and were subsequently checked with Qubit and an Agilent 2100 Bioanalyzer. Libraries were sequenced on an Illumina MiSeq using 600-cycle, single-indexed, paired-end runs. The authors' analysis ran thus. MiXCR versions 2.12 and 3.0.5 were used to process the TRB sequences. Each unique CDR3 nucleotide sequence was treated as one clone, and only productive sequences with two or more reads were kept. Repertoire metrics included Shannon diversity, evenness, clonality (one minus evenness), and alpha-parameterized diversity profiles from alpha 0 to 5. The IGoR algorithm was used to calculate generation probabilities for clones in the paired samples taken before and after chemotherapy. The public reads were reanalyzed by TCRdb: fastp trimming at Q25, MiXCR alignment, in-frame beta chains only. Identical CDR3 proteins give one entry, which carries the most common genes and DNA. TCRdb, not the authors, supplied the V and J calls. Within this sample are some 520 distinct CDR3 sequences, with 24% of them counted one time only. 74% of the sample rests with the top ten.

Genomic DNA extracted from peripheral blood, rather than sorted cells or RNA, was used as the source for amplification of TCR beta rearrangements. The sequenced material came from blood. The origin of this receptor is a human donor with a blood cancer. This chain is built from TRBV27 and TRBJ2-7, with the D gene call left open. The nucleotide sequence is given as TGTGCCAGCAGTTTGTCGGACGGCTCCTACGAGCAGTACTTC. Its coded protein is CASSLSDGSYEQYF.